This T cell receptor beta chain was found in a study of memory CD4+ T cells and cytomegalovirus serostatus. Study information: Donors were healthy Belgian adults, 10 or so CMV seropositive and fewer than 30 seronegative.

Single viable CD3+CD4+CD8-CD45RO+ cells were sorted as the memory CD4+ T cells. Total CD4+ T cells were enriched by CD4 positive selection. In this sample, this clone turned up a few times. Its specificity is not known. The junction differs from germline at one of its ends, possibly a read error. The CDR3 extends over 14 amino acids. The V gene's germline CDR1 is SGHDT and CDR2 YYEEEE. Study-level points and caveats: CMV serostatus prediction reached median AUC about 0.95, or 0.9 with US-trained model.

Using immunoSEQ multiplex PCR, the repertoire was profiled, and TCRdb retains in-frame clones only, with some absent. In the table there are under 50,000 clones, 79% of which are singletons. The sample was memory CD4+ T cells from blood. This clonotype originated in an adult in good health and CMV-seropositive. The V and J genes are TRBV5-6 and TRBJ2-7; D is undetermined. The CDR3 here is CASSLMGFEDEQHF. DNA for the CDR3: TGTGCCAGCAGCTTGATGGGGTTTGAGGACGAGCAGCACTTC. Filled out from reference TRBV5-6 and TRBJ2-7, the complete variable domain reads DAGVTQSPTHLIKTRGQQVTLRCSPKSGHDTVSWYQQALGQGPQFIFQYYEEEERQRGNFPDRFSGHQFPNYSSELNVNALLLGDSALYLCASSLMGFEDEQHFGPGTRLTVT.